These T cell receptor beta chains were read from a single sample in a study of cytomegalovirus exposure and HLA in healthy donors. Method: immunoSEQ multiplex PCR; TCRdb's copy keeps in-frame clones and lacks some. The specimen's table records 70,000 to 100,000 clones. Sequenced input: PBMCs. These receptors came from a girl aged 10-17 years in good health and CMV-seropositive. Both conserved end residues are part of each CDR3. The D gene is left open where the match is weak. The size of a clone is reported for some rows only, either as once, few or many, or as a class for expanded clones.

j_call,d_call,clone_size,v_call,cdr3_length,cdr3_aa,cdr3_nt
TRBJ1-1,TRBD1,.,TRBV14,15,CASSVIGQGNTEAFF,TGTGCCAGCAGCGTTATTGGACAGGGAAACACTGAAGCTTTCTTT
TRBJ2-7,.,.,TRBV4-2,17,CASSQDLPTGSSYEQYF,TGTGCCAGCAGCCAGGATCTACCAACAGGGAGCTCCTACGAGCAGTACTTC
TRBJ1-5,.,.,TRBV19,17,CASSTQSGITGHQPQHF,TGTGCCAGTAGTACTCAATCTGGGATAACAGGGCATCAGCCCCAGCATTTT
TRBJ2-3,TRBD2,.,TRBV9,14,CASGSRDYTDTQYF,TGTGCCAGCGGAAGCCGGGACTACACAGATACGCAGTATTTT
TRBJ2-1,.,.,TRBV4-3,13,CASSQDYSGEQFF,TGCGCCAGCAGCCAAGACTATTCCGGTGAGCAGTTCTTC
TRBJ1-4,.,.,TRBV7-9,17,CASSLRNPPTLNEKLFF,TGTGCCAGCAGCTTACGTAATCCTCCCACCCTAAATGAAAAACTGTTTTTT
TRBJ1-6,TRBD1,.,TRBV5-1,14,CASSLSQGVPPLHF,TGCGCCAGCAGCTTGTCACAGGGGGTCCCACCCCTCCACTTT
TRBJ2-7,.,.,TRBV13,15,CASSLGRNNRGEQYF,TGTGCCAGCAGCTTAGGCCGGAACAATCGAGGAGAGCAGTACTTC
TRBJ1-3,.,.,TRBV10-2,14,CASSDSVSGNTIYF,TGCGCCAGCAGTGATTCGGTATCTGGAAACACCATATATTTT
TRBJ2-5,TRBD1,.,TRBV4-1,18,CASSQDPGTGGEGETQYF,TGCGCCAGCAGCCAAGACCCCGGGACAGGGGGCGAGGGGGAGACCCAGTACTTC
TRBJ2-5,.,.,TRBV12-5,16,CASGLVRWGVQETQYF,TGTGCTAGCGGTTTGGTACGGTGGGGAGTCCAAGAGACCCAGTACTTC
TRBJ2-5,TRBD2,.,TRBV27,15,CASRTAGGSQETQYF,TGTGCCAGCAGAACTGCGGGGGGGAGCCAAGAGACCCAGTACTTC
TRBJ2-3,.,.,TRBV6-5,16,CASSYRRMTSTDTQYF,TGTGCCAGCAGTTACAGACGAATGACTAGCACAGATACGCAGTATTTT
TRBJ1-1,.,.,TRBV19,14,CATLPAGGHTEAFF,TGTGCCACCCTCCCGGCGGGGGGGCACACTGAAGCTTTCTTT
TRBJ2-5,.,.,TRBV2,13,CASKRRGGETQYF,TGTGCCAGCAAGCGAAGGGGGGGGGAGACCCAGTACTTC
TRBJ1-1,TRBD1,.,TRBV15,18,CATSRDPRRTGVDAEAFF,TGTGCCACCAGCAGAGATCCGAGAAGGACAGGGGTGGACGCTGAAGCTTTCTTT
TRBJ2-7,TRBD1,.,TRBV5-1,15,CASSLLGQGAYEQYF,TGCGCCAGCAGCTTATTGGGGCAGGGGGCCTACGAGCAGTACTTC
TRBJ2-1,.,.,TRBV4-3,14,CASSHGQPNNEQFF,TGCGCCAGCAGCCATGGACAGCCAAACAATGAGCAGTTCTTC
TRBJ1-6,.,.,TRBV28,15,CASSPLTGWSSPLHF,TGTGCCAGCAGTCCCTTAACAGGGTGGAGTTCACCCCTCCACTTT
TRBJ2-2,TRBD1,.,TRBV7-8,15,CASSIGQGAHGELFF,TGTGCCAGCAGCATAGGACAGGGGGCGCACGGGGAGCTGTTTTTT
TRBJ2-1,.,.,TRBV6-1,15,CASSERGSTDNEQFF,TGTGCCAGCAGTGAAAGGGGCAGCACCGACAATGAGCAGTTCTTC
TRBJ2-6,.,.,TRBV9,15,CASSVARAGANVLTF,TGTGCCAGCAGCGTAGCCAGGGCTGGGGCCAACGTCCTGACTTTC
TRBJ2-5,.,.,TRBV4-2,15,CASSSSETQGETQYF,TGTGCCAGCAGCTCAAGCGAGACTCAGGGGGAGACCCAGTACTTC
TRBJ1-5,.,.,TRBV4-3,14,CASSQESENQPQHF,TGCGCCAGCAGCCAAGAGTCTGAGAATCAGCCCCAGCATTTT
TRBJ1-1,.,.,TRBV5-1,16,CASSRQPPGRDTEAFF,TGCGCCAGCAGCCGACAACCTCCCGGGAGGGACACTGAAGCTTTCTTT
TRBJ1-1,.,.,TRBV5-1,13,CASSPGVNTEAFF,TGCGCCAGCAGCCCAGGGGTGAACACTGAAGCTTTCTTT
TRBJ1-1,TRBD1,.,TRBV5-6,12,CASSWDRGEAFF,TGTGCCAGCAGCTGGGACAGGGGTGAAGCTTTCTTT
TRBJ1-2,.,.,TRBV2,13,CASSVGSSYGYTF,TGTGCCAGCAGTGTTGGCTCTTCCTATGGCTACACCTTC
TRBJ2-1,.,.,TRBV11-2,15,CASSLPSSPGNEQFF,TGTGCCAGCAGCTTACCATCTAGCCCCGGCAATGAGCAGTTCTTC
TRBJ2-3,.,.,TRBV19,13,CASSWAFTDTQYF,TGTGCCAGTAGTTGGGCTTTCACAGATACGCAGTATTTT
TRBJ2-1,.,.,TRBV9,15,CASSVVMSSDNEQFF,TGTGCCAGCAGCGTAGTAATGAGCTCCGACAATGAGCAGTTCTTC
TRBJ1-5,.,medium-sized,TRBV15,16,CATSRDTAGVGQPQHF,TGTGCCACCAGCAGAGATACGGCGGGGGTGGGCCAGCCCCAGCATTTT
TRBJ2-2,.,.,TRBV19,18,CASSDSILGEVDTGELFF,TGTGCCAGTAGTGACAGCATATTAGGAGAAGTCGACACCGGGGAGCTGTTTTTT
TRBJ1-5,.,.,TRBV6-1,15,CASSEGATGLYPQHF,TGTGCCAGCAGTGAAGGAGCAACAGGCTTATATCCCCAGCATTTT
TRBJ1-6,.,.,TRBV5-4,13,CATSLVADSPLHF,TGTGCCACCTCCCTAGTGGCGGATTCACCCCTCCACTTT
TRBJ2-1,.,.,TRBV6-6,15,CASSDAGPRGNEQFF,TGTGCCAGCAGTGACGCGGGACCCAGGGGGAATGAGCAGTTCTTC
TRBJ2-2,TRBD1,.,TRBV10-3,14,CAIRPQGADGELFF,TGTGCCATCAGACCACAGGGGGCCGACGGGGAGCTGTTTTTT
TRBJ1-6,.,.,TRBV7-2,13,CASSLSADSPLHF,TGTGCCAGCAGCTTAAGCGCCGATTCACCCCTACACTTT
TRBJ2-5,TRBD2,.,TRBV11-1,11,CATSGGETQYF,TGTGCCACCTCGGGGGGAGAGACCCAGTACTTC
TRBJ1-4,.,.,TRBV27,14,CASSLPGRGEKLFF,TGTGCCAGCAGTTTACCAGGGAGGGGCGAAAAACTGTTTTTT
TRBJ2-1,TRBD2,.,TRBV7-9,15,CASTVSGADYNEQFF,TGTGCCAGCACCGTTAGCGGGGCAGACTACAATGAGCAGTTCTTC
TRBJ1-2,.,.,TRBV25-1,14,CASSAPTGRGGYTF,TGTGCCAGCAGTGCCCCGACAGGAAGGGGTGGCTACACCTTC
TRBJ1-5,.,.,TRBV6-5,16,CASSYSAGPQDQPQHF,TGTGCCAGCAGTTACTCGGCAGGGCCCCAAGATCAGCCCCAGCATTTT
TRBJ2-3,TRBD2,.,TRBV7-6,15,CASNQAGVPTVDWYF,TGTGCCAGCAACCAAGCGGGGGTCCCCACCGTTGACTGGTATTTT
TRBJ1-2,TRBD1,.,TRBV7-9,14,CASSPKDRGNGYTF,TGTGCCAGCAGCCCCAAGGACAGGGGGAATGGCTACACCTTC
TRBJ1-2,.,.,TRBV9,14,CASSDQDSPYGYTF,TGTGCCAGCAGCGACCAGGACAGCCCGTATGGCTACACCTTC
TRBJ1-3,TRBD1,.,TRBV19,16,CASREGQLLSGNTIYF,TGTGCCAGTAGAGAGGGACAGCTACTCTCTGGAAACACCATATATTTT
TRBJ1-3,.,.,TRBV4-2,15,CASSQDLMGGNTIYF,TGTGCCAGCAGCCAAGATCTGATGGGCGGAAACACCATATATTTT
TRBJ2-7,.,.,TRBV27,13,CASSLSEYYEQYF,TGTGCCAGCAGTTTAAGCGAATACTACGAGCAGTACTTC
TRBJ2-5,.,.,TRBV7-2,14,CASSLGLIQETQYF,TGTGCCAGCAGCTTAGGACTAATCCAAGAGACCCAGTACTTC
TRBJ2-5,.,.,TRBV15,16,CATSRDKGGGQETQYF,TGTGCCACCAGCAGAGATAAGGGAGGGGGTCAAGAGACCCAGTACTTC
TRBJ1-5,.,.,TRBV19,14,CASSMTGGRQPQHF,TGTGCCAGTAGTATGACCGGGGGGCGCCAGCCCCAGCATTTT
TRBJ2-3,TRBD2,.,TRBV6-5,14,CASRRGYGTDTQYF,TGTGCCAGCAGGCGGGGGTACGGCACAGATACGCAGTATTTT
TRBJ2-1,.,.,TRBV29-1,12,CSVEDRTDEQFF,TGCAGCGTTGAAGATCGAACAGACGAGCAGTTCTTC
TRBJ1-2,.,.,TRBV6-1,14,CASRGWEVTYGYTF,TGTGCCAGCAGGGGGTGGGAGGTTACCTATGGCTACACCTTC
TRBJ1-2,.,.,TRBV4-3,15,CASSQDYGSNYGYTF,TGCGCCAGCAGCCAAGATTACGGGTCCAACTATGGCTACACCTTC
TRBJ2-1,TRBD2,.,TRBV4-3,14,CASSQGLNYNEQFF,TGCGCCAGCAGCCAGGGACTAAACTACAATGAGCAGTTCTTC
TRBJ2-3,TRBD2,.,TRBV18,14,CASSSTSRTDTQYF,TGTGCCAGCTCATCGACTAGCCGCACAGATACGCAGTATTTT
TRBJ2-2,.,.,TRBV15,16,CATSRRQRANTGELFF,TGTGCCACCAGCCGTCGACAGAGAGCGAACACCGGGGAGCTGTTTTTT
TRBJ1-1,.,.,TRBV29-1,13,CSVAGRLNTEAFF,TGCAGCGTAGCGGGACGGTTGAACACTGAAGCTTTCTTT